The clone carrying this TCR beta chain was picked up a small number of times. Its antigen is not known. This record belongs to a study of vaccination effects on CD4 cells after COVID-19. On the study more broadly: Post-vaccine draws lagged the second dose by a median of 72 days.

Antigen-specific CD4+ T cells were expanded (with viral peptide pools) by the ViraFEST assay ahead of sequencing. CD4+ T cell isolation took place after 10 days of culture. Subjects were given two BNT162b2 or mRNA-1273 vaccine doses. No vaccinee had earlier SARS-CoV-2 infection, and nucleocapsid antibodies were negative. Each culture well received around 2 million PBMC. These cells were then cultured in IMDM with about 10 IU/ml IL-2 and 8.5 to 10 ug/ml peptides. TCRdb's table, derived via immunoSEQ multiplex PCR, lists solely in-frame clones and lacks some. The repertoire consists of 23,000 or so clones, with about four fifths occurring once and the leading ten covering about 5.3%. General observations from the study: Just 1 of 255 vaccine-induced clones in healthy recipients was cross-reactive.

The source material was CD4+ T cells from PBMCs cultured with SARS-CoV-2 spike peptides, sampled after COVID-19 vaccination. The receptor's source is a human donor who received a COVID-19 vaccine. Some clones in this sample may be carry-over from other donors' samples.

The CDR3 DNA follows: TGTGCCATTTCGGGTGGAAACACCATATATTTT. The encoded protein is CAISGGNTIYF. The chain joins TRBV12-3 or TRBV12-4 to TRBJ1-3; D not certain. This CDR3 region has 11 residues. V lost 10 bases to trimming and J lost 3 bases, with 7 bases between them.